These 29 T cell receptor beta chains were sequenced from one sample in a study of tumor-infiltrating lymphocytes in primary liver carcinoma. From unsorted bulk tissue weighing about 20-31 mg, DNA and RNA were co-extracted. The template, roughly 550 ng total RNA, yielded TCR beta cDNA made with a constant-region primer. Researchers made the TCR beta libraries by running three nested multiplex PCR rounds with slightly modified ARM-PCR. Researchers ran the first two PCR rounds for ten to eleven cycles each with TRBV1-TRBV30 forward primers and a C-beta reverse primer. MiXCR, applied by TCRdb to the multiplex PCR reads, yields one record per CDR3 protein. The sample lists around 190,000 distinct CDR3 sequences, over 80% occurring once. The sequenced sample consisted of tumor tissue from primary liver carcinoma. The origin of the receptors is a man aged 40-55 years with primary liver carcinoma and hepatitis B virus infection.

As concerns this clonotype: The CDR3 end shows no conserved phenylalanine or tryptophan, and so a read error is likely. V usage is TRBV4-1 and J usage is TRBJ2-1; tentative D call: TRBD2 (5 bases). The V gene's germline CDR1 is MGHRA and CDR2 YSYEKL. The CDR3 is 15 residues long. Trimming took off 4 bases at V and 8 bases at J, with 18 bases between the two ends. CDR3 bases: TGCGCCAGCAGCCTTATCCCGGGGTATGGCTATGAGCAGTTCTTA. Amino acids: CASSLIPGYGYEQFL.

Concerning this clonotype itself: Since a much larger clone is just one base distant, this may be a read error. Because it lacks the conserved phenylalanine or tryptophan at the end, this CDR3 is likely a read error. This chain joins TRBV7-3 and TRBJ2-7; TRBD1 or TRBD2 may be the D gene (6 bases each). This CDR3 contains 13 residues. Per germline, CDR1 SGHTA and CDR2 FQGTGA. V was pared by 2 bases and J by 6 bases, with 11 bases between. CDR3 sequence (DNA): TGTGCCAGCAGCTTAGGAGGGGGGACCGAGCAGTACCTC. Amino acids: CASSLGGGTEQYL.

This clonotype was observed at least ten times. This rearrangement joins TRBV6-1 to TRBJ2-7; the D gene could be TRBD1 or TRBD2 (5 bases each). From germline, CDR1 is MNHNS and CDR2 SASEGT. The germline V and J ends were trimmed by 2 bases and 3 bases, with 11 bases remaining between them. The CDR3 covers 14 residues. CDR3 sequence: CASSESWDRYEQYF. In nucleotides, the CDR3 is TGTGCCAGCAGTGAATCGTGGGACCGCTACGAGCAGTACTTC.

Details on this clonotype: At one end the junction does not follow the germline gene, possibly because of a read error. J is TRBJ2-6 and V is TRBV11-2; 8 bases match TRBD1. This CDR3 comprises 21 residues. The germline gives CDR1 SGHAT, CDR2 FQNNGV. DNA of the CDR3: TGTGTAAGCAGCATGGGGGGAGACAGGGGCATTTCCCTCTCTGGGGCCAACATCCTGACTTTC. Amino acid sequence: CVSSMGGDRGISLSGANILTF.

A remark on this clonotype: Compared with germline, one end of the junction differs, possibly owing to a read error. The chain carries TRBV5-4 and TRBJ2-3; D possibly corresponds to TRBD2 (6 bases). Germline values: CDR1 SGHNT, CDR2 YYREEE (reference sequence). The CDR3 runs 15 residues. CDR3 residues: CASKVVGLRVDTQYF. The CDR3 bases are TGTGCTAGCAAGGTAGTGGGACTTCGCGTTGATACGCAGTATTTT.

V is TRBV29-1 and J is TRBJ2-1, with 7 nucleotides matching TRBD2. Germline lookup yields CDR1 SQVTM and CDR2 ANQGSEA. The V and J ends lost 7 bases and 7 bases, in that order; junction bases with no gene match: 13. The CDR3 runs to 14 residues. This CDR3 is CSGTRMGDYNEQFF. DNA for the CDR3: TGCAGCGGAACGCGGATGGGGGACTATAATGAGCAGTTCTTC.

With regard to this clonotype: Germline and junction disagree at one end, which may indicate a read error. The chain recombines TRBV11-1 with TRBJ2-4, with 11 bases matching TRBD2. The germline gives CDR1 SGHAT, CDR2 FQDESV (reference sequence). The CDR3 is 17 amino acids. CDR3 sequence: CASSFRVTSGTKNIEYF. CDR3 coding DNA: TGTGCCAGCAGCTTTCGGGTGACTAGCGGGACCAAAAACATTGAGTACTTC. Drawing the rest from reference TRBV11-1 and TRBJ2-4, the complete variable domain is EAEVAQSPRYKITEKSQAVAFWCDPISGHATLYWYRQILGQGPELLVQFQDESVVDDSQLPKDRFSAERLKGVDSTLKIQPAELGDSAMYLCASSFRVTSGTKNIEYFGAGTRLSVL.

Concerning this clonotype: One end of the junction does not line up with germline, which may come from a read error. The gene calls are TRBV29-1 and TRBJ2-3; the match to TRBD2 covers 10 bases. Germline lookup yields CDR1 SQVTM and CDR2 ANQGSEA. The CDR3 is made up of 13 amino acids. CDR3 nucleotide sequence: TGTAGCGCCCAGCGGGGGGGCACAGAAACGCAGTATTTT. Protein product: CSAQRGGTETQYF.

Worth noting for this clonotype: The missing conserved phenylalanine or tryptophan at the end of this CDR3 makes a read error likely. Because the CDR3's place on the DNA is in doubt, the DNA is left out and the CDR3 is given as listed by TCRdb. The chain joins TRBV4-3 to TRBJ2-6. CDR1 is LGHNA and CDR2 is YSLEER in the germline V gene. The CDR3 length is 17 residues, termini included. The CDR3 reads CANSQDGFRSGANVLTS.

Concerning this clonotype: The junction differs from germline at one of its ends, possibly a read error. This chain links TRBV19 with TRBJ2-6; D is possibly TRBD1 (5 bases). The CDR3 extends over 15 amino acids. The germline CDR1 and CDR2 sequences are LNHDA and SQIVND (reference sequence). CDR3 region: CVSSLVMSGANVLTF. The CDR3 DNA sequence: TGTGTCAGTAGTTTAGTGATGTCTGGGGCCAACGTCCTGACATTC. Full variable domain (outside the CDR3, taken from reference TRBV19 and TRBJ2-6): DGGITQSPKYLFRKEGQNVTLSCEQNLNHDAMYWYRQDPGQGLRLIYYSQIVNDFQKGDIAEGYSVSREKKESFPLTVTSAQKNPTAFYLCVSSLVMSGANVLTFGAGSRLTVL.

V gene TRBV29-1 combines with J gene TRBJ1-2, with 8 nucleotides matching TRBD1. This CDR3 is 11 amino acids long. Germline lookup yields CDR1 SQVTM and CDR2 ANQGSEA. CDR3 sequence: CSVDRDPVYTF. The CDR3 DNA reads TGCAGTGTGGACAGGGATCCTGTCTACACCTTC.

As regards this clonotype: A much bigger clone sits one base away, suggesting this may be a read error. V gene TRBV7-9 combines with J gene TRBJ2-1; 7 positions match TRBD2. Germline V gives CDR1 SEHNR, CDR2 FQNEAQ (reference sequence). This CDR3 is built from 16 residues. CDR3 nucleotides: TGTGCCAGGAGCTTGTTAGCTAGCGGTCCTTACTTAGAGCAGTTCTTC. Translated: CARSLLASGPYLEQFF.

On this clonotype: A junction boundary mismatches the germline segment, possibly from a read error. The chain couples TRBV7-8 to TRBJ2-6; tentative D call: TRBD1 (5 bases). The germline V gene has CDR1 SGHVS and CDR2 FQNEAQ. The length of the CDR3 is 14 residues. The CDR3: CASSYRSRANVLTF. CDR3 sequence (DNA): TGTGCCAGCAGCTACAGGTCTAGGGCTAACGTCCTGACTTTC.

Worth noting for this clonotype: At one end, the junction sequence differs from germline, possibly due to a read error. The chain is built from TRBV6-1 and TRBJ2-5, with D perhaps TRBD2 (5 bases). CDR1 and CDR2 from the germline V gene are MNHNS and SASEGT. The CDR3 runs to 14 residues. The CDR3 nucleotides are TGTGCCGGCAGTGAAGGAGGTAGCCGAGAAACCCAGTACTTC. Amino acid sequence: CAGSEGGSRETQYF.

On this clonotype: In this CDR3 the conserved last residue, phenylalanine or tryptophan, is missing, so a read error is likely. The DNA for the CDR3 is TGCGCCAGCAGCTTGGTCCCGGGCGGCAATCAGGCCCAGCATTCT. Translated, it gives CASSLVPGGNQAQHS. The chain joins TRBV5-1 to TRBJ1-5; no clear D. CDR3 length equals 15 residues. Germline CDR1 is SGHRS and CDR2 is YFSETQ.

A word on this clonotype: One junction end disagrees with the germline gene, perhaps due to a read error. The chain has TRBV11-1 and TRBJ2-3; D is unresolved. CDR3 size: 15 residues. Germline V lookup: CDR1 SGHAT, CDR2 FQDESV (reference sequence). The CDR3 protein is CVSSLPKESTDTQYF. The CDR3 region has the DNA TGTGTCAGCAGTTTGCCGAAGGAGAGCACAGATACGCAATATTTT.

Details on this clonotype: Because it lacks the conserved phenylalanine or tryptophan at the end, this CDR3 is likely a read error. The J gene is TRBJ2-1, the V gene TRBV11-1; 7 bases are a match to TRBD2. The CDR3 extends over 18 amino acids. The V segment lost 6 bases and the J segment 1 base; nucleotides outside the gene matches: 15. From germline, CDR1 is SGHAT and CDR2 FQDESV (reference sequence). The CDR3 region has the DNA TGTGCCAGCAGTTTATACCGCTCCGCGGGAGTGTCCTACAATGAGCAGTTCGTC. Translated, it gives CASSLYRSAGVSYNEQFV.

With regard to this clonotype: A read error may explain this, as a much larger clone is one base away. This chain joins TRBV28 and TRBJ2-1; D is possibly TRBD2 (6 bases). The germline V gene has CDR1 MDHEN and CDR2 SYDVKM. This CDR3 has 15 amino acids. V was trimmed by 2 bases and J by 4 bases, leaving 12 bases between them. CDR3 sequence reads: CASSLVIGRYNEQFF. The CDR3 nucleotides read TGTGCCAGCAGTTTAGTCATAGGGAGGTACAATGAGCAGTTCTTC.

On this clonotype itself: Sequence at one end of the junction differs from germline and may be a read error. This chain connects TRBV11-2 to TRBJ2-7, with D possibly being TRBD2 (5 bases). This CDR3 contains 11 residues. From germline, CDR1 is SGHAT and CDR2 FQNNGV. The CDR3 DNA sequence: TGTGCCAGCACAAACGGGGTTGACCAGTATTTC. It is translated as CASTNGVDQYF.

With regard to this clonotype: An end of the junction differs from the germline gene, which may be a read error. This chain links TRBV5-1 with TRBJ2-7, with D unclear. This CDR3 region has 11 residues. Germline V lookup: CDR1 SGHRS, CDR2 YFSETQ. The CDR3 DNA follows: TGCGCCAGTAGCTGGACCTGCGAGCAGTACTTC. Its translation: CASSWTCEQYF.

This clonotype was found many times. The J gene is TRBJ2-1, the V gene TRBV6-1; D remains unclear. The CDR3 is 15 amino acids. CDR1 is MNHNS, CDR2 SASEGT, per germline. V was trimmed by 8 bases and J by 1 base, leaving 15 bases between them. CDR3 DNA: TGTGCCAGCGGGGTCGAAGGAGTGTCCTACAATGAGCAGTTCTTC. Encoded protein: CASGVEGVSYNEQFF.

The count of this clonotype is one. At one of its ends the junction is not consistent with the germline gene, which may arise from a read error. The rearrangement links TRBV4-3 to TRBJ1-6; 10 positions match TRBD1. The CDR3 totals 16 residues. Germline V gene data show CDR1 as LGHNA and CDR2 as YSLEER. CDR3 amino acids: CASASWDRGRNSPHHF. CDR3 in DNA: TGCGCCAGCGCCTCCTGGGACAGGGGAAGGAATTCACCCCACCACTTT.

Regarding this clonotype: This may come from a read error, since a much larger clone is one base off. The chain uses TRBV28 and TRBJ2-7; 11 bases line up with TRBD2. This CDR3 region has 16 residues. Germline CDR1 MDHEN, CDR2 SYDVKM. V shed 5 bases and J 3 bases; nucleotides not matched to a gene: 9. The CDR3 loop reads CASSTGTSGYCYEQYF. In DNA form, the CDR3 reads TGTGCCAGCAGTACTGGGACTAGCGGATATTGCTACGAGCAGTACTTC.

V gene TRBV11-1 combines with J gene TRBJ2-4, with D perhaps matching TRBD2 (5 bases). Per the germline V gene, CDR1 is SGHAT and CDR2 is FQDESV (reference sequence). The CDR3 length is 17 residues. The CDR3 DNA is TGTGTCTGCAGCTTTCCCGGGATTAGCGAGACCAAAAACATCCATTACTTC. This translates into CVCSFPGISETKNIHYF.

As to this clonotype: At one of its ends the junction is not consistent with the germline gene, which may arise from a read error. This sequence joins TRBV11-1 and TRBJ2-1, with D possibly being TRBD2 (5 bases). This CDR3 comprises 16 residues. CDR1 and CDR2 from the germline V gene are SGHAT and FQDESV (reference sequence). DNA of the CDR3: TGTGCCAGGAGCCCCCGGGTGGCGGACTCCAACAACGAGCAGTTCTTC. Its protein is CARSPRVADSNNEQFF.

This clonotype was seen at least ten times. The chain carries TRBV28 and TRBJ2-5, with a tentative D call TRBD2 (5 bases). V lost 5 bases and J lost 7, with 20 bases in between. This CDR3 spans 15 amino acids. The germline V gene has CDR1 MDHEN and CDR2 SYDVKM. The CDR3 sequence: CASSTPLASGGTQYF. In nucleotides, the CDR3 is TGTGCCAGCAGTACCCCTCTTGCGAGTGGAGGGACCCAGTACTTC. The whole variable domain, remainder taken from reference TRBV28 and TRBJ2-5, is DVKVTQSSRYLVKRTGEKVFLECVQDMDHENMFWYRQDPGLGLRLIYFSYDVKMKEKGDIPEGYSVSREKKERFSLILESASTNQTSMYLCASSTPLASGGTQYFGPGTRLLVL.

A note on this clonotype: The junction departs from the called germline gene at one end, perhaps through a read error. This sequence joins TRBV5-1 and TRBJ2-1; TRBD2 aligns across 11 bases. Germline CDR1 and CDR2: SGHRS and YFSETQ. The CDR3 consists of 17 residues. CDR3 amino acids: CASSIGTSGYSYNEQFF. In DNA form, the CDR3 reads TGCGCCAGCAGCATAGGGACTAGCGGCTACTCCTACAATGAACAGTTCTTC.

The chain couples TRBV4-1 to TRBJ2-3, with D possibly matching TRBD2 (6 bases). In germline, CDR1 is MGHRA, CDR2 YSYEKL. The CDR3 consists of 17 residues. V was pared by 2 bases and J by 8 bases, with 23 bases between. CDR3 nucleotide sequence: TGCGCCAGCAGCCAATCCCGGGACTCTCTTCGCACCGGTACGCAGTATTTT. It yields the protein CASSQSRDSLRTGTQYF.

J is TRBJ2-7 and V is TRBV5-6; 7 bases are a match to TRBD1. Germline CDR1 SGHDT, CDR2 YYEEEE. CDR3 length: 19 amino acids. Trimming took 8 bases from V and 2 from J; bases not matched to a gene: 25. DNA of the CDR3: TGTGCCAGTAGCGCCACAGGGGCCCGCGAGGGGCAGAACACCTACGAGCAGTACTTC. It codes for CASSATGAREGQNTYEQYF.